The next 23 T cell receptor beta chains were all read from a single sample in a study of follicular helper T cells after annual influenza vaccination. Described time point: 2015-2016 season, pre-vaccination. Method: immunoSEQ multiplex PCR; TCRdb's copy keeps in-frame clones and lacks some. The sample has 11,000 to 15,000 clones; approximately 84% are singletons. The sample was CXCR5- memory CD4+ T cells sorted from blood, taken on the day of influenza vaccination. These receptors were collected from an adult who received the influenza vaccine.

The rearrangement uses TRBV30 and TRBJ2-7, with 13 bases lining up with TRBD2. CDR3 length: 14 amino acids. Trimming removed 3 bases from V and 7 bases from J; junction bases left unmatched: 6. Germline V gives CDR1 GTSNPN, CDR2 SVGIG (reference sequence). The CDR3 loop is CAWRTSGGPREQYF. CDR3 coding DNA: TGTGCCTGGAGGACTAGCGGGGGGCCCAGGGAGCAGTACTTC.

The chain is built from TRBV28 and TRBJ2-4, with TRBD1 identical over 9 bases. CDR1 is MDHEN and CDR2 is SYDVKM in the germline V gene. The CDR3 runs 18 residues. V dropped 5 bases and J dropped 0; count of bases not matched to a gene: 11. The DNA of the CDR3 is TGTGCCAGCAGTCTACCGGGACAGGGCCCTTTAGCCAAAAACATTCAGTACTTC. Translating gives CASSLPGQGPLAKNIQYF.

The genes are TRBV5-1 and TRBJ2-7; TRBD1 matches 7 bases. V dropped 2 bases and J dropped 6; count of bases not matched to a gene: 8. Per germline, CDR1 SGHRS and CDR2 YFSETQ. The CDR3 length is 14 residues. CDR3 DNA sequence: TGCGCCAGCAGCTTTGACAGGGCTGAGCGCGAGCAGTACTTC. The encoded protein is CASSFDRAEREQYF. Full variable domain (outside the CDR3, taken from reference TRBV5-1 and TRBJ2-7): KAGVTQTPRYLIKTRGQQVTLSCSPISGHRSVSWYQQTPGQGLQFLFEYFSETQRNKGNFPGRFSGRQFSNSRSEMNVSTLELGDSALYLCASSFDRAEREQYFGPGTRLTVT.

This clone was seen only once. This chain connects TRBV5-8 to TRBJ2-4; 7 bases are a match to TRBD1. The CDR3 consists of 13 residues. Germline CDR1 SGHTS, CDR2 YDEGEE. V lost 7 bases and J lost 9; bases outside the gene matches: 10. The CDR3 DNA follows: TGTGCCAGCCCCTTAGGACAGGCCAGCATTCAGTACTTC. It translates to CASPLGQASIQYF.

The chain uses TRBV6-5 and TRBJ2-7; D is perhaps TRBD2 (5 bases). The V and J ends lost 6 bases and 3 bases respectively, with 9 bases between them. Germline loops: CDR1 MNHEY, CDR2 SVGAGI. This CDR3 is built from 12 residues. The CDR3 nucleotides are TGTGCCAGCAGACTAGGCGGCTACGAGCAGTACTTC. Translation gives CASRLGGYEQYF.

The V call is TRBV2, the J call TRBJ2-5; no reliable D call. CDR1 is SNHLY, CDR2 FYNNEI, per germline. This CDR3 is built from 13 residues. V was cut by 2 bases and J by 5 bases, with 9 bases left in between. CDR3 nucleotide sequence: TGTGCCAGCAGTGAACTGGTCGCGGAGACCCAGTACTTC. This sequence encodes CASSELVAETQYF.

The chain uses TRBV2 and TRBJ2-4, with D unresolved. Trimming cost V 7 bases and J 6 bases, with 13 bases left between them. This CDR3 is built from 13 residues. CDR1 SNHLY and CDR2 FYNNEI come from the germline V gene. For the CDR3, the DNA is TGTGCCAGCAAGGCCCGGGTCGCAAACATTCAGTACTTC. This encodes CASKARVANIQYF.

The genes are TRBV6-5 and TRBJ1-4; a weak D match, TRBD1 (5 bases). The germline V and J ends were trimmed by 5 bases and 8 bases, with 15 bases remaining between them. The CDR3 is 14 residues long. In germline, CDR1 is MNHEY, CDR2 SVGAGI. The CDR3 nucleotides read TGTGCCAGCAGTCCACTCCCCGGGGGAGAAAAACTGTTTTTT. Its translation: CASSPLPGGEKLFF.

This chain uses TRBV7-3 with TRBJ2-3; no definite D call. Germline lookup yields CDR1 SGHTA and CDR2 FQGTGA. This CDR3 is 13 amino acids long. Deletions cut 0 bases from V and 2 bases from J, with 3 bases between. The CDR3 DNA sequence: TGTGCCAGCAGCTTAACGGACACAGATACGCAGTATTTT. It yields the protein CASSLTDTDTQYF.

This clone was seen more than once but under ten times. The chain recombines TRBV10-1 with TRBJ1-5; D ambiguous. Germline loops: CDR1 WNHNN, CDR2 SYGVQD (reference sequence). V shed 8 bases and J shed 5 bases, with 10 bases lying between them. This CDR3 comprises 12 residues. The CDR3 DNA reads as TGCGCCAGCGGTGGCGACCATCAGCCCCAGCATTTT. Amino acid sequence: CASGGDHQPQHF.

V gene TRBV19 combines with J gene TRBJ2-4; D remains unclear. Per germline, CDR1 LNHDA and CDR2 SQIVND (reference sequence). The CDR3 has 14 amino acids. Trimming cost V 5 bases and J 7 bases, with 15 bases left between them. The CDR3 protein is CASSPPNSRNIQYF. CDR3 bases: TGTGCCAGTAGTCCTCCCAATTCTCGGAACATTCAGTACTTC.

The chain is built from TRBV11-2 and TRBJ2-1; D might be TRBD1 or TRBD2, each matching 6 bases. The CDR3 sequence is 16 residues long. The V end lost 1 base, the J end lost 4 bases, and 14 bases lay between the germline ends. The germline V gene has CDR1 SGHAT and CDR2 FQNNGV. CDR3 region: CASSLVIGGRYNEQFF. Here the CDR3 DNA reads TGTGCCAGCAGCTTAGTAATCGGGGGCAGGTACAATGAGCAGTTCTTC.

The chain employs TRBV28 and TRBJ1-5; D call uncertain. V lost 6 bases and J 0 bases, leaving 12 bases between the germline ends. This CDR3 comprises 15 residues. Germline assignment: CDR1 MDHEN and CDR2 SYDVKM. In DNA, the CDR3 is TGTGCCAGCAGCTGGGGTGGAAATAGCAATCAGCCCCAGCATTTT. Translating it yields CASSWGGNSNQPQHF.

The chain carries TRBV28 and TRBJ2-5; D remains ambiguous. Trimming removed 6 bases at V and 5 bases at J, with 10 bases between. CDR1 and CDR2 from the germline V gene are MDHEN and SYDVKM. The CDR3 extends over 12 amino acids. For the CDR3, the DNA is TGTGCCAGCAGCACCGACACGGAGACCCAGTACTTC. Its protein is CASSTDTETQYF.

The chain links TRBV4-3 to TRBJ2-3, with 11 bases lining up with TRBD1. Germline CDR1 and CDR2: LGHNA and YSLEER. The CDR3 has 14 residues. V was clipped by 4 bases and J by 4 bases; unmatched bases: 1. This CDR3 is CASSRGQGADTQYF. The CDR3 bases are TGCGCCAGCAGCCGGGGACAGGGGGCAGATACGCAGTATTTT.

This clone turned up a few times. The chain joins TRBV7-9 to TRBJ1-2, with a weak D call TRBD1 (6 bases). The CDR3 covers 12 residues. V was pared by 2 bases and J by 8 bases, with 9 bases between. The germline V gene has CDR1 SEHNR and CDR2 FQNEAQ (reference sequence). The CDR3 coding sequence is TGTGCCAGCAGCTTACGGGGGCTCGGCTACACCTTC. As protein: CASSLRGLGYTF.

The chain has TRBV9 and TRBJ1-5; possible D gene TRBD1, 5 bases. Germline lookup yields CDR1 SGDLS and CDR2 YYNGEE. Trimming took 3 bases from V and 4 from J, leaving 11 bases between them. This CDR3 is 14 amino acids long. CDR3 in amino acids: CASSADSFNQPQHF. Written as DNA, the CDR3 is TGTGCCAGCAGCGCCGACAGCTTTAATCAGCCCCAGCATTTT.

This rearrangement joins TRBV18 to TRBJ1-1, with TRBD1 matching over 10 bases. Trimming took 2 bases from V and 1 from J; bases not matched to a gene: 4. Germline V gene sequence: CDR1 KGHSH, CDR2 LQKENI. The CDR3 is made up of 16 amino acids. The CDR3 sequence: CASSPRQGAKNTEAFF. The CDR3 coding sequence is TGTGCCAGCTCACCAAGACAGGGGGCAAAGAACACTGAAGCTTTCTTT.

The chain carries TRBV18 and TRBJ1-5, with 10 bases that match TRBD1. This CDR3 is 15 amino acids long. Germline V gene lookup returns CDR1 KGHSH and CDR2 LQKENI. After removal of 6 bases from V and 7 bases from J, the junction contained 9 bases not matched to a gene. The CDR3 spells CASSRIGTGAQPQHF. CDR3 bases: TGTGCCAGCTCCCGCATAGGGACAGGGGCGCAGCCCCAGCATTTT.

This clone was counted between two and nine times. The V and J genes are TRBV2 and TRBJ1-5, with TRBD1 matching 7 bases. Trimming took 8 bases from V and 5 from J; bases not matched to a gene: 6. From germline, CDR1 is SNHLY and CDR2 FYNNEI. The CDR3 is 13 residues long. CDR3 in amino acids: CASGRQGDQPQHF. The DNA for the CDR3 is TGTGCCAGCGGTAGACAGGGTGATCAGCCCCAGCATTTT. Full variable domain (rest looked up from reference TRBV2 and TRBJ1-5): EPEVTQTPSHQVTQMGQEVILRCVPISNHLYFYWYRQILGQKVEFLVSFYNNEISEKSEIFDDQFSVERPDGSNFTLKIRSTKLEDSAMYFCASGRQGDQPQHFGDGTRLSIL.

The chain combines TRBV5-1 with TRBJ2-3; 8 bases fit TRBD1. The CDR3 loop spans 14 amino acids. Germline assignment: CDR1 SGHRS and CDR2 YFSETQ. Trimming took 4 bases from V and 6 from J; bases not matched to a gene: 7. CDR3 DNA sequence: TGCGCCAGCAGCCCGGACAGGGAGTGGGATACGCAGTATTTT. Its protein is CASSPDREWDTQYF.

This clone was recorded a few times. The V gene is TRBV6-1, the J gene TRBJ2-7, with D perhaps being TRBD1 or TRBD2 (5 bases each). Germline CDR1 reads MNHNS; CDR2 reads SASEGT. Trimming removed 5 bases from V and 2 bases from J, with 16 bases in between. The CDR3 sequence is 15 residues long. The CDR3, as DNA: TGTGCCAGCAGTAGTCGGGACGTCGGCACCTACGAGCAGTACTTC. It yields the protein CASSSRDVGTYEQYF.

V and J are TRBV28 and TRBJ1-2; 7 nucleotides match TRBD1. Germline V gives CDR1 MDHEN, CDR2 SYDVKM. The V segment lost 6 bases and the J segment 6 bases; nucleotides outside the gene matches: 10. This CDR3 is built from 14 residues. CDR3 in amino acids: CASSVSGGRDGYTF. In nucleotides, the CDR3 is TGTGCCAGCAGCGTATCAGGGGGTCGAGATGGCTACACCTTC.